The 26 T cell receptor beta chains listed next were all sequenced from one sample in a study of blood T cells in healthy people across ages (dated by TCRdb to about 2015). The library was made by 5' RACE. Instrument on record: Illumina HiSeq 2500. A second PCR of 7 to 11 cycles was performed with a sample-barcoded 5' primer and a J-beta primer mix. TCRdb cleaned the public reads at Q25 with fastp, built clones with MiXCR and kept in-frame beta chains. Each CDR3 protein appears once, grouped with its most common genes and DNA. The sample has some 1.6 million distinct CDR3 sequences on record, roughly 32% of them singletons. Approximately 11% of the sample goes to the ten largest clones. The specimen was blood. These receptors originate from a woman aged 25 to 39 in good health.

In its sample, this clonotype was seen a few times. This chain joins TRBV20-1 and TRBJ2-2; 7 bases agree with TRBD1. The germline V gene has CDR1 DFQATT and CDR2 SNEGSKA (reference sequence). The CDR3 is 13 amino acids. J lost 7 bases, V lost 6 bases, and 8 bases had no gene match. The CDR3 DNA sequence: TGCAGTGCGAGACAAGGGGGCATCGGGGAGCTGTTTTTT. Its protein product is CSARQGGIGELFF.

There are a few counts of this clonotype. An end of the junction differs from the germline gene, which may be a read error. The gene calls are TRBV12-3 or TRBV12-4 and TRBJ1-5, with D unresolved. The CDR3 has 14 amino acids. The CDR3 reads CAGSVGQPNQPQHF. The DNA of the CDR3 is TGTGCCGGCAGTGTCGGGCAGCCCAATCAGCCCCAGCATTTT.

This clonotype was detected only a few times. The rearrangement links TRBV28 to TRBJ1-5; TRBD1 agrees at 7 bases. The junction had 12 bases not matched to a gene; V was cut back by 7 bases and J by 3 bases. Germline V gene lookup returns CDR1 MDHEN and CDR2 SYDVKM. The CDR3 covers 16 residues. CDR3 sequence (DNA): TGTGCCAGCAAGTCCCTAGAGACAGGGTTCAATCAGCCCCAGCATTTT. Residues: CASKSLETGFNQPQHF.

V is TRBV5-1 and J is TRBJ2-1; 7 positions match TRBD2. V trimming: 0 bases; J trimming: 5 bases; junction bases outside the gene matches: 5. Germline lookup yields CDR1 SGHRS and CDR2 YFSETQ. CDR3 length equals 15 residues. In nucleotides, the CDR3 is TGCGCCAGCAGCTTGGTCCTAGCGGCGGACAATGAGCAGTTCTTC. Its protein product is CASSLVLAADNEQFF.

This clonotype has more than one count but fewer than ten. CDR3 in DNA: TGTGCCAGCTTGGGGGCCGTCCACGAGCAGTACTTC. It codes for CASLGAVHEQYF. This sequence joins TRBV28 and TRBJ2-7; a possible D gene is TRBD1 (6 bases). The CDR3 spans 12 residues. The V end lost 8 bases, the J end lost 5 bases, and 13 bases lay between the germline ends. Per germline, CDR1 MDHEN and CDR2 SYDVKM.

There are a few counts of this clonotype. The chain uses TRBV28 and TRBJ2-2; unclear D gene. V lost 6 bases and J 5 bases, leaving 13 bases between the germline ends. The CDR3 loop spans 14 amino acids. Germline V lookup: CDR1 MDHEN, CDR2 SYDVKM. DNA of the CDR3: TGTGCCAGCAGGCGAAGATCCGGAACCGGGGAGCTGTTTTTT. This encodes CASRRRSGTGELFF. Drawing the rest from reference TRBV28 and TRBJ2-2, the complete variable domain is DVKVTQSSRYLVKRTGEKVFLECVQDMDHENMFWYRQDPGLGLRLIYFSYDVKMKEKGDIPEGYSVSREKKERFSLILESASTNQTSMYLCASRRRSGTGELFFGEGSRLTVL.

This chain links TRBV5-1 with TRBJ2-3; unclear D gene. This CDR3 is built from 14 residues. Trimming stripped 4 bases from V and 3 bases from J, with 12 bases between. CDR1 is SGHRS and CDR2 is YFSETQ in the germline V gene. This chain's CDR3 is CASSRALRTDTQYF. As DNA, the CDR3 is TGCGCCAGCAGCCGGGCCCTACGAACAGATACGCAGTATTTT.

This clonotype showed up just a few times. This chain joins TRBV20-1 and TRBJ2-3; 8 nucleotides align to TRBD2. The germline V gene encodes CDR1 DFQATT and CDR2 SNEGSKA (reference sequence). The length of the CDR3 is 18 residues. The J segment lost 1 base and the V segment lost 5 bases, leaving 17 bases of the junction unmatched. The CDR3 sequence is CSAAPPETLAAGTDTQYF. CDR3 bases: TGCAGTGCTGCCCCACCCGAAACACTAGCGGCGGGCACAGATACGCAGTATTTT.

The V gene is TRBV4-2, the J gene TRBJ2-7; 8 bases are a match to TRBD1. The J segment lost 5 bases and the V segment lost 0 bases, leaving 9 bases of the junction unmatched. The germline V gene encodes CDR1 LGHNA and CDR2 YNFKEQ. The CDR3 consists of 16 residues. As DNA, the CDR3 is TGTGCCAGCAGCCAAGATCTTTTAGGACAGGGCCACGAGCAGTACTTC. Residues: CASSQDLLGQGHEQYF.

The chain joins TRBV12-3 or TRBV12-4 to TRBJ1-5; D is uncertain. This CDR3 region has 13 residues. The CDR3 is CASTRYSNQPQHF. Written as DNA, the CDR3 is TGTGCTTCAACCAGGTATAGCAATCAGCCCCAGCATTTT.

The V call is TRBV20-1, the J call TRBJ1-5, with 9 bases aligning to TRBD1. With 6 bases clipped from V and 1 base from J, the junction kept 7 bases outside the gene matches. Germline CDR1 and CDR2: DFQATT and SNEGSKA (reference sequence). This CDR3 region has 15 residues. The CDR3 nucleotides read TGCAGTGCCTCCATGGACAGGGGAAGCAATCAGCCCCAGCATTTT. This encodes CSASMDRGSNQPQHF.

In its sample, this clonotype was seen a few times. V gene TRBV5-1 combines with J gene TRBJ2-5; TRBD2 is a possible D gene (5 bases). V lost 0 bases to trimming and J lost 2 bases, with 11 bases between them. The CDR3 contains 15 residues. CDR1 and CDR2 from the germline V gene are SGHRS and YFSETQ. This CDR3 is CASSLGRRIQETQYF. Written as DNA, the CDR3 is TGCGCCAGCAGCTTGGGTAGGAGGATACAAGAGACCCAGTACTTC.

CDR3: CASSLGVNLRSGTGSYEQYF. DNA of the CDR3: TGTGCCAGCAGCTTGGGCGTTAACCTAAGGAGCGGGACGGGCTCCTACGAGCAGTACTTC. V gene TRBV7-2 combines with J gene TRBJ2-7; TRBD2 matches 7 bases. Germline V gene lookup returns CDR1 SGHTA and CDR2 FQGNSA. The trim removed 3 bases at V and 0 bases at J, leaving 20 bases unmatched. The CDR3 spans 20 residues. Full variable domain (rest looked up from reference TRBV7-2 and TRBJ2-7): GAGVSQSPSNKVTEKGKDVELRCDPISGHTALYWYRQSLGQGLEFLIYFQGNSAPDKSGLPSDRFSAERTGGSVSTLTIQRTQQEDSAVYLCASSLGVNLRSGTGSYEQYFGPGTRLTVT.

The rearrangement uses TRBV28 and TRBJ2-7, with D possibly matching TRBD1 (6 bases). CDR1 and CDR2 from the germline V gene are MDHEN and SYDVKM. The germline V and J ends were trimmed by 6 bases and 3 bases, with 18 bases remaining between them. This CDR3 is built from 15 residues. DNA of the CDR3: TGTGCCAGCAGGCTAGGCAGGGGAGCCTTCTACGAGCAGTACTTC. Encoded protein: CASRLGRGAFYEQYF.

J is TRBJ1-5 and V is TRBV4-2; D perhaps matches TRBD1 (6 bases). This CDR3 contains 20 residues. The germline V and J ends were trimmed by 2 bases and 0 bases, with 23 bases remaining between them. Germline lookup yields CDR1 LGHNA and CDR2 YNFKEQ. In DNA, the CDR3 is TGTGCCAGCAGCCAAAGATCGGGCAGGGGACCCTTGAATAGCAATCAGCCCCAGCATTTT. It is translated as CASSQRSGRGPLNSNQPQHF.

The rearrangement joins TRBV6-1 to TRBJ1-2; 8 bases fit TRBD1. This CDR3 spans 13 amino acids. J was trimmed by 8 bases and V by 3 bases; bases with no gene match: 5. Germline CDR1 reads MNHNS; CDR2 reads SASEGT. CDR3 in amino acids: CASSETGDRGYTF. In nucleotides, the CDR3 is TGTGCCAGCAGTGAGACAGGGGACCGGGGCTACACCTTC.

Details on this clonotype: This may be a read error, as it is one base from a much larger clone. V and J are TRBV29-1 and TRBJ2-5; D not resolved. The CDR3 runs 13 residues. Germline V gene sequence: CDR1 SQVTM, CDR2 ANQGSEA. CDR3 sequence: CSVEVADQEAQYF. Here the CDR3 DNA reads TGCAGCGTTGAAGTGGCAGATCAAGAGGCCCAGTACTTC.

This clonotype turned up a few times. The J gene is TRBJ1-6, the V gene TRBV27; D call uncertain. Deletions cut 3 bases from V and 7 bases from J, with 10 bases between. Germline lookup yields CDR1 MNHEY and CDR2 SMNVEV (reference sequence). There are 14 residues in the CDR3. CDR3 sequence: CASSLVGTNSPLHF. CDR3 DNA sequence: TGTGCCAGCAGTTTGGTGGGTACGAATTCACCCCTCCACTTT.

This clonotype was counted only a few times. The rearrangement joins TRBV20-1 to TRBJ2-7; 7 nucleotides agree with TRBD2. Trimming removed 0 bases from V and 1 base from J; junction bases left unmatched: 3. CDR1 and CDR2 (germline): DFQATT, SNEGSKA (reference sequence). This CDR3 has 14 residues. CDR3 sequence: CSARDDGGSYEQYF. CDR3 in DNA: TGCAGTGCTAGAGATGACGGGGGGTCCTACGAGCAGTACTTC.

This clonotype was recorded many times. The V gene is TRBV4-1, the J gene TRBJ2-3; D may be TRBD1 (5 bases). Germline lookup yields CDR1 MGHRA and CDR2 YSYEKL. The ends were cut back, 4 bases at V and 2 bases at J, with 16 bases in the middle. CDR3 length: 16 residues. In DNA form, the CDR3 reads TGCGCCAGCAGCCCCCGCGTCGACAGCCACACAGATACGCAGTATTTT. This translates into CASSPRVDSHTDTQYF.

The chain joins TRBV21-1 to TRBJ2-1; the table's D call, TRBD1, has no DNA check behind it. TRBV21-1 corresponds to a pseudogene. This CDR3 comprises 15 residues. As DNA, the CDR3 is TGTGCCAGCCTCTACCGGGACAGGGGAGGACAAGAGCAGTTCTTC. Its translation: CASLYRDRGGQEQFF.

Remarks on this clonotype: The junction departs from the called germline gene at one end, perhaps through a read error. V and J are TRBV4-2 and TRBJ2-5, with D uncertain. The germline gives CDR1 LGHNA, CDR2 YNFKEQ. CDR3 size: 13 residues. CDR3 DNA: TGTGCCGGCAGCCAAGTTTCCCAAGAGACCCAGTACTTC. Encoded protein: CAGSQVSQETQYF.

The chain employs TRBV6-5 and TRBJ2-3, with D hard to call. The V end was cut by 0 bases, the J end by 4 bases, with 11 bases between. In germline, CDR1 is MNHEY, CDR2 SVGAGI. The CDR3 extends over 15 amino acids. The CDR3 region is CASSYSGGRSDTQYF. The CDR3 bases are TGTGCCAGCAGTTACTCCGGTGGTCGGTCAGATACGCAGTATTTT.

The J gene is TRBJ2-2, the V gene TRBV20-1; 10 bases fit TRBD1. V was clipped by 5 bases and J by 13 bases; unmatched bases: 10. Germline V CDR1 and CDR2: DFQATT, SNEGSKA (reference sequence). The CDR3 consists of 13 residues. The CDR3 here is CSAPIRQGAGLFF. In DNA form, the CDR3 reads TGCAGTGCTCCAATTCGACAGGGGGCTGGGCTGTTTTTT.

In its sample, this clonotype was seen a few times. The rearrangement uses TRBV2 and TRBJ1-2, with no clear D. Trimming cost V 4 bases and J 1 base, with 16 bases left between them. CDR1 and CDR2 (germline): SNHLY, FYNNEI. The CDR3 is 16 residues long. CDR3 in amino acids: CASSARGGSYNYGYTF. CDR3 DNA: TGTGCCAGCAGTGCTAGAGGTGGGAGCTATAACTATGGCTACACCTTC.

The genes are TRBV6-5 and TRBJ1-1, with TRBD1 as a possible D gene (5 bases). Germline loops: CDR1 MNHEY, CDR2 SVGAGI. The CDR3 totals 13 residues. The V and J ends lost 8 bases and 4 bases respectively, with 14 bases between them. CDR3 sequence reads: CASAVQGRTEAFF. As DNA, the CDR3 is TGTGCCAGCGCGGTCCAGGGACGCACTGAAGCTTTCTTT.